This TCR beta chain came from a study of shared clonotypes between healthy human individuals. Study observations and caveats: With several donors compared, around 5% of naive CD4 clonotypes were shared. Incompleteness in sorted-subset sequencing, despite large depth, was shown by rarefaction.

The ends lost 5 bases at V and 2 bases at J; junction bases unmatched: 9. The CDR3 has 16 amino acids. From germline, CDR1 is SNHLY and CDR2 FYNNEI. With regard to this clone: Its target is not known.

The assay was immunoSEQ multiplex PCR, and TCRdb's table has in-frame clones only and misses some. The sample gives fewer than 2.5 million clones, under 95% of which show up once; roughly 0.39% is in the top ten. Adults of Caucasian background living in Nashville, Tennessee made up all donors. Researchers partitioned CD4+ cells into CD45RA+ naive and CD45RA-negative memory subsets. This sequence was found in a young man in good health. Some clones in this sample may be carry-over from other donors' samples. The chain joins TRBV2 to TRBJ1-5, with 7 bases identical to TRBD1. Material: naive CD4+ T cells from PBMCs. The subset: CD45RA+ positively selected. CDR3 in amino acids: CASSPLITGGNQPQHF. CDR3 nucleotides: TGTGCCAGCAGTCCCTTAATTACAGGGGGCAATCAGCCCCAGCATTTT.